One sample yielded the 10 T cell receptor beta chains listed below, sequenced in a study of CD8+CD57+ T cells in acquired aplastic anemia. Patients selected for sequencing had displayed CD8+CD57+ cell expansion by flow cytometry. The template for TCR beta VDJ and CDR3 sequence profiling was genomic DNA. Each CDR3 protein is one row after TCRdb ran MiXCR on the reads. The sample gives under 200,000 distinct CDR3 sequences, 45% to 50% of which show up once; roughly 30% is in the top ten. The source material was sorted CD4+, CD8+, or CD8+CD57+ T cells (not recorded which) from PBMCs. The receptors shown here come from a human donor with aplastic anemia.

J is TRBJ2-1 and V is TRBV10-3, with TRBD2 identical over 10 bases. CDR1 and CDR2 from the germline V gene are ENHRY and SYGVKD. This CDR3 has 13 residues. Trimming took 10 bases from V and 10 from J; bases not matched to a gene: 10. CDR3 amino acids: CATQGTSAGEQFF. The CDR3 DNA is TGTGCCACCCAGGGGACTAGCGCTGGCGAGCAGTTCTTC.

This clonotype has a count of ten or more. The chain carries TRBV19 and TRBJ1-3, with TRBD1 matching 7 bases. J was trimmed by 0 bases and V by 6 bases; bases with no gene match: 8. CDR3 length: 16 amino acids. CDR1 LNHDA and CDR2 SQIVND come from the germline V gene (reference sequence). The chain's CDR3 is CASRTGTALSGNTIYF. CDR3 coding DNA: TGTGCCAGTAGAACCGGGACAGCTCTCTCTGGAAACACCATATATTTT.

The chain joins TRBV19 to TRBJ2-7, with 7 bases that match TRBD1. The CDR3 covers 15 residues. Germline V lookup: CDR1 LNHDA, CDR2 SQIVND (reference sequence). Trimming at V came to 7 bases and at J to 2 bases, leaving 11 bases not matched to a gene. The CDR3 nucleotides read TGTGCCAGTACCGTACCGGGACAGACTACCTACGAGCAGTACTTC. It codes for CASTVPGQTTYEQYF. Based on the CDR3 plus reference TRBV19 and TRBJ2-7, the full variable domain is DGGITQSPKYLFRKEGQNVTLSCEQNLNHDAMYWYRQDPGQGLRLIYYSQIVNDFQKGDIAEGYSVSREKKESFPLTVTSAQKNPTAFYLCASTVPGQTTYEQYFGPGTRLTVT.

The chain couples TRBV7-2 to TRBJ2-3; D is ambiguous. The CDR3 has 12 residues. Germline-derived CDR1 and CDR2 are SGHTA and FQGNSA. Trimming cost V 4 bases and J 6 bases, with 8 bases left between them. CDR3 residues: CASSSSADTQYF. The CDR3 nucleotides read TGTGCCAGCAGCTCATCAGCCGATACGCAGTATTTT.

V and J are TRBV2 and TRBJ1-4; a weak D match, TRBD1 (6 bases). The V gene lost 4 bases and the J gene lost 0 bases, with 9 bases spanning the gap. This CDR3 is 15 amino acids long. Germline V gene sequence: CDR1 SNHLY, CDR2 FYNNEI. CDR3 DNA: TGTGCCAGCAGTGGGACAGTCACAACTAATGAAAAACTGTTTTTT. Its translation is CASSGTVTTNEKLFF.

The sample holds many counts of this clonotype. The chain has TRBV4-2 and TRBJ1-2, with D unclear. Germline assignment: CDR1 LGHNA and CDR2 YNFKEQ. The V end lost 0 bases, the J end lost 14 bases, and 10 bases lay between the germline ends. CDR3 length equals 11 residues. For the CDR3, the DNA is TGTGCCAGCAGCCAAGATACCGGTAAAACCTTC. Protein sequence: CASSQDTGKTF.

This clonotype was counted many times. The DNA for the CDR3 is TGTGCCAGCAGCTTAGTAGGAGATACGCAGTATTTT. It is translated as CASSLVGDTQYF. This chain joins TRBV7-6 and TRBJ2-3; D remains unclear. Germline V gene data show CDR1 as SGHVS and CDR2 as FNYEAQ. The V end was cut by 1 base, the J end by 5 bases, with 4 bases between. The CDR3 has 12 amino acids.

About this clonotype itself: This clone may be a read error of a much larger clone one base away. The chain couples TRBV7-2 to TRBJ2-1; D may be TRBD2 (6 bases). The CDR3 is 11 residues long. Germline V gene sequence: CDR1 SGHTA, CDR2 FQGNSA. The CDR3 sequence: CPSGVNNEQFF. CDR3 DNA sequence: TGTCCCTCGGGGGTAAACAATGAGCAGTTCTTC.

This clonotype was seen only a few times. The rearrangement joins TRBV28 to TRBJ1-1; 10 bases align to TRBD1. The CDR3 covers 14 residues. V lost 6 bases to trimming and J lost 4 bases; unmatched junction nucleotides: 5. Germline V gene sequence: CDR1 MDHEN, CDR2 SYDVKM. The CDR3 DNA follows: TGTGCCAGCAGGGGGACAGGGGCGGGCACTGAAGCTTTCTTT. This translates into CASRGTGAGTEAFF.

This clonotype was observed a few times. This may be a read error: a much more frequent sequence differs by one nucleotide. This chain links TRBV11-2 with TRBJ2-2; D is ambiguous. With 5 bases removed from V and 10 bases from J, the gap between germline ends came to 20 bases. CDR3 length equals 15 residues. The germline CDR1 and CDR2 sequences are SGHAT and FQNNGV. The CDR3 reads CASSLTRGSLVELFF. CDR3 bases: TGTGCCAGCAGCCTAACTCGTGGTAGCTTGGTGGAGCTGTTTTTT.